Presented here are 11 T cell receptor beta chains from one specimen sequenced in a study of CD8 T cells in Susac syndrome. Random hexamers were used to reverse transcribe the RNA input (roughly 0.5 to 1 ug). Each CDR3 protein is one row after TCRdb ran MiXCR on the immunoSEQ multiplex PCR reads. The sample has roughly 330,000 distinct CDR3 sequences, 92% seen once. Sequencing used CD4+ T cells from PBMCs. Every receptor here comes from a human donor with multiple sclerosis.

V gene TRBV24-1 combines with J gene TRBJ2-1; unclear D gene. Germline V CDR1 and CDR2: KGHDR, SFDVKD. The V end lost 7 bases, the J end lost 7 bases, and 10 bases lay between the germline ends. The CDR3 covers 12 residues. In DNA form, the CDR3 reads TGTGCCACCAGCGACTGGTTTAATGAGCAGTTCTTC. Residues: CATSDWFNEQFF.

The J gene is TRBJ2-5, the V gene TRBV20-1; D may be TRBD1 (6 bases). Trimming pared 1 base from V and 3 bases from J, leaving 15 bases between. Germline-derived CDR1 and CDR2 are DFQATT and SNEGSKA (reference sequence). This CDR3 region has 15 residues. The CDR3 region has the DNA TGCAGTGCTAGAGCTTTCGGGGCAGGGGAAGAGACCCAGTACTTC. Translating gives CSARAFGAGEETQYF.

The J gene is TRBJ2-7, the V gene TRBV6-6; D is possibly TRBD1 (6 bases). The germline V and J ends were trimmed by 10 bases and 2 bases, with 15 bases remaining between them. The germline CDR1 and CDR2 sequences are MNHNY and SVGAGI (reference sequence). The CDR3 has 13 amino acids. As DNA, the CDR3 is TGTGCCACCAAGGGACACCAAACCTACGAGCAGTACTTC. Its translation is CATKGHQTYEQYF.

This clonotype appeared once. The chain has TRBV7-2 and TRBJ2-1; 8 positions match TRBD2. The germline CDR1 and CDR2 sequences are SGHTA and FQGNSA. V shed 5 bases, J shed 6 bases, and the junction held 6 bases outside the gene matches. This CDR3 has 14 amino acids. CDR3 loop: CASSRRGGPNEQFF. CDR3 nucleotides: TGTGCCAGCAGCAGACGGGGGGGACCCAATGAGCAGTTCTTC.

J is TRBJ1-1 and V is TRBV12-3 or TRBV12-4; D gene ambiguous. The CDR3 is 12 amino acids. Trimming took off 6 bases at V and 9 bases at J, with 14 bases between the two ends. The CDR3, as DNA: TGTGCCAGCAGCCAGAGGACGGCTAAAGCTTTCTTT. It yields the protein CASSQRTAKAFF.

This chain uses TRBV6-5 with TRBJ1-1; D remains ambiguous. The V and J ends lost 6 bases and 6 bases respectively, with 20 bases between them. Per the germline V gene, CDR1 is MNHEY and CDR2 is SVGAGI. CDR3 length: 15 residues. CDR3 sequence (DNA): TGTGCCAGCAGGACGCCCGGCTGGGGTTCGTCTGAAGCTTTCTTT. Translation gives CASRTPGWGSSEAFF.

The chain couples TRBV5-4 to TRBJ2-7; TRBD1 agrees at 7 bases. CDR1 and CDR2 from the germline V gene are SGHNT and YYREEE (reference sequence). With 4 bases clipped from V and 4 bases from J, the junction kept 5 bases outside the gene matches. This CDR3 comprises 13 residues. The CDR3: CASSKGQSYEQYF. CDR3 DNA sequence: TGTGCCAGCAGCAAGGGACAGTCTTACGAGCAGTACTTC.

CDR3 in amino acids: CATSRDRATTEAFF. The CDR3 DNA reads as TGTGCCACCAGCAGAGATCGGGCGACCACTGAAGCTTTCTTT. The chain employs TRBV15 and TRBJ1-1; D gene uncertain. Trimming pared 0 bases from V and 4 bases from J, leaving 9 bases between. Per germline, CDR1 LNHNV and CDR2 YYDKDF (reference sequence). The CDR3 consists of 14 residues.

V is TRBV20-1 and J is TRBJ2-3, with 7 nucleotides matching TRBD2. This CDR3 has 19 residues. J lost 1 base, V lost 1 base, and 17 bases had no gene match. Germline CDR1 reads DFQATT; CDR2 reads SNEGSKA (reference sequence). The CDR3 sequence: CSARAPRVAGVLGTDTQYF. CDR3 sequence (DNA): TGCAGTGCTAGAGCTCCCAGGGTGGCGGGAGTATTGGGCACAGATACGCAGTATTTT.

This chain connects TRBV12-3 or TRBV12-4 to TRBJ1-5; TRBD1 might be the D (6 bases). The CDR3 has 14 amino acids. Deletions cut 3 bases from V and 3 bases from J, with 9 bases between. The CDR3 loop reads CASSFRQDNQPQHF. CDR3 DNA: TGTGCCAGCAGTTTTAGACAGGACAATCAGCCCCAGCATTTT.

The rearrangement joins TRBV12-3 or TRBV12-4 to TRBJ2-5; D is unclear. This CDR3 contains 16 residues. V shed 6 bases and J shed 2 bases, with 19 bases lying between them. CDR3 DNA sequence: TGTGCCAGCAGAGAGGAAGGCCATTCTACTCAAGAGACCCAGTACTTC. Translating it yields CASREEGHSTQETQYF.